These 4 T cell receptor beta chains were all obtained from the same sample, sequenced in a study of T-cell reconstitution after alpha-beta-depleted transplantation in children. Unique molecular identifiers were built into the TCRbeta library. TCRdb reprocessed the PCR reads via MiXCR and lists one record per CDR3 protein. The sample carries roughly 670,000 distinct CDR3 sequences, about an eighth recorded once. The sample here was PBMCs, taken before TCRalphabeta/CD19-depleted stem cell transplant. All receptors derive from a girl aged 2 to 9 with congenital amegakaryocytic thrombocytopenia, due to receive a stem cell transplant.

This chain connects TRBV10-3 to TRBJ1-2; 12 bases match TRBD1. The CDR3 runs 16 residues. V gave up 2 bases and J gave up 3 bases; unmatched junction bases: 4. Germline assignment: CDR1 ENHRY and CDR2 SYGVKD. The CDR3 region is CAISEGTGGAYYGYTF. The DNA for the CDR3 is TGTGCCATCAGTGAGGGGACAGGGGGCGCCTACTATGGCTACACCTTC.

This chain uses TRBV30 with TRBJ2-5, with D unresolved. The V end was cut by 2 bases, the J end by 5 bases, with 12 bases between. This CDR3 is built from 13 residues. Germline V CDR1 and CDR2: GTSNPN, SVGIG (reference sequence). The CDR3 region is CAWSLDGTETQYF. The CDR3 bases are TGTGCCTGGAGTCTAGATGGTACGGAGACCCAGTACTTC.

This clonotype was seen ten or more times. This chain uses TRBV10-3 with TRBJ2-2; 12 nucleotides align to TRBD2. Germline CDR1 reads ENHRY; CDR2 reads SYGVKD. This CDR3 spans 15 amino acids. J lost 4 bases, V lost 5 bases, and 2 bases had no gene match. Written as DNA, the CDR3 is TGTGCCATCAGTCGACTAGCGGGGGTCACCGGGGAGCTGTTTTTT. This codes for CAISRLAGVTGELFF.

A few counts support this clonotype. This chain uses TRBV29-1 with TRBJ2-1, with 10 bases lining up with TRBD2. The junction had 7 bases not matched to a gene; V was cut back by 7 bases and J by 4 bases. This CDR3 comprises 14 residues. Germline CDR1 reads SQVTM; CDR2 reads ANQGSEA. The CDR3 coding sequence is TGCAGCGCCGCAACTAGCGGGAAGTACAATGAGCAGTTCTTC. Translation: CSAATSGKYNEQFF.